These 22 T cell receptor beta chains originate from one sample sequenced in a study of shared clonotypes between healthy human individuals. TCRdb's table, derived via immunoSEQ multiplex PCR, lists solely in-frame clones and lacks some. The sample includes about 660,000 clones, about 74% of them seen just once. Sequencing input: memory CD4+ T cells sorted from blood. Specified subset: CD45RA-negative fraction. The receptors were gathered from a woman aged 25 to 45 in good health.

CDR3 residues: CASSLLSGADLSTEAFF. As DNA, the CDR3 is TGCGCCAGCAGCTTGCTGTCAGGGGCCGACCTTTCCACTGAAGCTTTCTTT. V is TRBV5-1 and J is TRBJ1-1, with D tentatively TRBD1 (6 bases). Germline loops: CDR1 SGHRS, CDR2 YFSETQ. The CDR3 length is 17 residues. The V end was cut by 1 base, the J end by 4 bases, with 20 bases between.

A remark on this clone: Within the sample, other DNA sequences also encode this same CDR3. The genes are TRBV7-2 and TRBJ1-4; D might be TRBD1 (6 bases). The CDR3 extends over 14 amino acids. V was cut by 5 bases and J by 5 bases, with 12 bases left in between. The germline CDR1 and CDR2 sequences are SGHTA and FQGNSA. CDR3 protein: CASSRGQLNEKLFF. The CDR3 DNA is TGTGCCAGCAGCCGAGGACAGTTAAATGAAAAACTGTTTTTT.

The chain carries TRBV6-6 and TRBJ2-5; D unresolved. Germline V gene lookup returns CDR1 MNHNY and CDR2 SVGAGI (reference sequence). CDR3 length: 15 amino acids. V shed 4 bases and J shed 2 bases, with 14 bases lying between them. The CDR3 nucleotides are TGTGCCAGCAGTTCCCGTGGATCGCGGCAAGAGACCCAGTACTTC. Translation: CASSSRGSRQETQYF.

V is TRBV30 and J is TRBJ2-3; 8 bases are a match to TRBD2. This CDR3 is 14 amino acids long. Germline-derived CDR1 and CDR2 are GTSNPN and SVGIG (reference sequence). Trimming removed 2 bases from V and 3 bases from J; junction bases left unmatched: 4. CDR3 loop: CAWSSPSGTDTQYF. CDR3 nucleotide sequence: TGTGCCTGGAGTTCCCCTAGCGGGACAGATACGCAGTATTTT.

This clone was observed a handful of times. J is TRBJ1-2 and V is TRBV28, with a tentative D call TRBD1 (6 bases). The CDR3 totals 14 residues. The V gene's germline CDR1 is MDHEN and CDR2 SYDVKM. The V end was cut by 5 bases, the J end by 7 bases, with 17 bases between. This CDR3 is CASSLGGGLSGYTF. The CDR3 DNA sequence: TGTGCCAGCAGTCTGGGGGGGGGCCTTAGTGGCTACACCTTC.

The chain joins TRBV5-1 to TRBJ2-2; D is unresolved. This CDR3 contains 15 residues. Trimming took 4 bases from V and 0 from J, leaving 10 bases between them. Germline CDR1 and CDR2: SGHRS and YFSETQ. CDR3 sequence (DNA): TGCGCCAGCAGCCTGGCGCAACCGAACACCGGGGAGCTGTTTTTT. It specifies CASSLAQPNTGELFF.

Concerning this clone itself: A read error is possible here, since a much larger clone lies one base away. The genes are TRBV11-2 and TRBJ2-7, with a weak D call TRBD2 (7 bases). The V and J ends lost 1 base and 5 bases respectively, with 9 bases between them. This CDR3 has 13 residues. Germline V gene sequence: CDR1 SGHAT, CDR2 FQNNGV. The CDR3 region is CASSLAGGHEQYF. The CDR3 region has the DNA TGTGCCAGCAGCTTAGCGGGGGGCCACGAGCAGTACTTC.

As to this clone: Other DNA sequences in the same sample also yield this CDR3. The V and J genes are TRBV6-5 and TRBJ2-1; D is perhaps TRBD2 (7 bases). V dropped 6 bases and J dropped 6 bases, with 15 bases sitting between them. This CDR3 is built from 14 residues. Germline values: CDR1 MNHEY, CDR2 SVGAGI. CDR3 sequence reads: CASRPLGGGNEQFF. CDR3 bases: TGTGCCAGCAGACCCCTAGGGGGGGGCAATGAGCAGTTCTTC.

For this clone: A much larger clone differs from this one at a single base, so this may be a read error. The V call is TRBV7-9, the J call TRBJ2-1; no definite D call. Trimming removed 1 base at V and 4 bases at J, with 2 bases between. Per the germline V gene, CDR1 is SEHNR and CDR2 is FQNEAQ (reference sequence). The CDR3 consists of 12 residues. The CDR3 spells CASSLVYNEQFF. The CDR3 nucleotides are TGTGCCAGCAGCTTAGTGTACAATGAGCAGTTCTTC.

The V and J genes are TRBV28 and TRBJ1-2; perhaps TRBD1 as D (6 bases). This CDR3 contains 15 residues. Trimming took 3 bases from V and 5 from J, leaving 16 bases between them. The germline V gene has CDR1 MDHEN and CDR2 SYDVKM. The CDR3 nucleotides are TGTGCCAGCAGTTTTATTTCCGGACAGAATTATGGCTACACCTTC. Translated: CASSFISGQNYGYTF.

The chain recombines TRBV28 with TRBJ1-2; D is ambiguous. With 2 bases removed from V and 8 bases from J, the gap between germline ends came to 12 bases. Germline V CDR1 and CDR2: MDHEN, SYDVKM. The CDR3 length is 13 residues. The CDR3 DNA reads as TGTGCCAGCAGTTTAATCGGGTTGGACGGCTACACCTTC. Translating it yields CASSLIGLDGYTF.

V and J are TRBV9 and TRBJ2-5; TRBD2 matches 10 bases. Germline V CDR1 and CDR2: SGDLS, YYNGEE. The CDR3 length is 15 residues. J lost 5 bases, V lost 0 bases, and 4 bases had no gene match. The CDR3 nucleotides are TGTGCCAGCAGCGTAGCCCCTAGCGGGAGTGAGACCCAGTACTTC. Translation: CASSVAPSGSETQYF.

The chain uses TRBV28 and TRBJ2-1; 9 bases are shared with TRBD2. Germline lookup yields CDR1 MDHEN and CDR2 SYDVKM. This CDR3 contains 15 residues. The ends lost 3 bases at V and 4 bases at J; junction bases unmatched: 4. In DNA, the CDR3 is TGTGCCAGCAGTTTTGCGGGAGGGCCGTACAATGAGCAGTTCTTC. It encodes CASSFAGGPYNEQFF.

This chain connects TRBV2 to TRBJ2-7; D uncertain. The length of the CDR3 is 15 residues. V gave up 7 bases and J gave up 0 bases, with 16 bases separating them. Germline-derived CDR1 and CDR2 are SNHLY and FYNNEI. The CDR3, as DNA: TGTGCCAGCAAGGGCCAGGTGACAAGCTCCTACGAGCAGTACTTC. Translated: CASKGQVTSSYEQYF.

The V and J genes are TRBV21-1 and TRBJ1-5; the table's D call, TRBD1, was not checked against the DNA. TRBV21-1 is marked as a pseudogene. This CDR3 spans 20 amino acids. The CDR3 spells CASSTTGTGKRGGLCQPQHF. The DNA of the CDR3 is TGTGCCAGCAGCACGACCGGGACAGGGAAGCGGGGTGGATTGTGTCAGCCCCAGCATTTT.

V usage is TRBV19 and J usage is TRBJ2-3; unclear D gene. The CDR3 consists of 15 residues. V was pared by 7 bases and J by 8 bases, with 22 bases between. Germline CDR1 reads LNHDA; CDR2 reads SQIVND (reference sequence). The CDR3 spells CASMEGSDMVGTQYF. DNA of the CDR3: TGTGCCAGTATGGAAGGCTCGGATATGGTTGGTACGCAGTATTTT.

This clone came up a few times. Written as DNA, the CDR3 is TGTGCCACACAGGGACAGGAGGGCACTGAAGCTTTCTTT. Its translation is CATQGQEGTEAFF. The rearrangement links TRBV10-3 to TRBJ1-1; 8 bases line up with TRBD1. Per the germline V gene, CDR1 is ENHRY and CDR2 is SYGVKD. Trimming at V came to 10 bases and at J to 4 bases, leaving 8 bases not matched to a gene. This CDR3 contains 13 residues.

This clone was observed a handful of times. This chain connects TRBV6-1 to TRBJ1-1; a weak D match, TRBD1 (5 bases). Germline assignment: CDR1 MNHNS and CDR2 SASEGT. The CDR3 length is 13 residues. V was pared by 7 bases and J by 1 base, with 10 bases between. CDR3: CASTTEWNTEAFF. CDR3 sequence (DNA): TGTGCCAGCACGACAGAGTGGAACACTGAAGCTTTCTTT.

V usage is TRBV7-9 and J usage is TRBJ2-3; no clear D. Germline V gene data show CDR1 as SEHNR and CDR2 as FQNEAQ (reference sequence). Trimming left V 1 base short and J 4 bases short, with 6 bases between. CDR3 size: 13 residues. Here the CDR3 reads CASSLVGADTQYF. CDR3 nucleotide sequence: TGTGCCAGCAGCTTAGTGGGCGCAGATACGCAGTATTTT. Variable domain in full (rest from reference TRBV7-9 and TRBJ2-3): DTGVSQNPRHKITKRGQNVTFRCDPISEHNRLYWYRQTLGQGPEFLTYFQNEAQLEKSRLLSDRFSAERPKGSFSTLEIQRTEQGDSAMYLCASSLVGADTQYFGPGTRLTVL.

The chain has TRBV28 and TRBJ2-7; TRBD2 matches at 8 bases. Per germline, CDR1 MDHEN and CDR2 SYDVKM. The CDR3 sequence is 15 residues long. Germline trimming cut 1 base from V and 4 bases from J; bases unmatched to any gene: 6. The CDR3 is CASSLFGGRRYEQYF. The CDR3 coding sequence is TGTGCCAGCAGTTTATTTGGCGGGAGGAGATACGAGCAGTACTTC.

This clone was seen a handful of times. V usage is TRBV28 and J usage is TRBJ2-3, with D perhaps matching TRBD2 (6 bases). The CDR3 length is 15 residues. With 5 bases removed from V and 2 bases from J, the gap between germline ends came to 14 bases. Germline CDR1 is MDHEN and CDR2 is SYDVKM. The DNA for the CDR3 is TGTGCCAGCAGTGATAGCGGAGAGAACACAGATACGCAGTATTTT. Translation gives CASSDSGENTDTQYF.

This clone is a singleton in its sample. Other DNA sequences of this sample code for an identical CDR3. This sequence joins TRBV27 and TRBJ1-1; D unclear. The V gene's germline CDR1 is MNHEY and CDR2 SMNVEV (reference sequence). CDR3 length: 14 amino acids. The V end was cut by 5 bases, the J end by 0 bases, with 10 bases between. CDR3 amino acids: CASSPSRLNTEAFF. The CDR3 DNA is TGTGCCAGCAGTCCGTCCAGGTTGAACACTGAAGCTTTCTTT.